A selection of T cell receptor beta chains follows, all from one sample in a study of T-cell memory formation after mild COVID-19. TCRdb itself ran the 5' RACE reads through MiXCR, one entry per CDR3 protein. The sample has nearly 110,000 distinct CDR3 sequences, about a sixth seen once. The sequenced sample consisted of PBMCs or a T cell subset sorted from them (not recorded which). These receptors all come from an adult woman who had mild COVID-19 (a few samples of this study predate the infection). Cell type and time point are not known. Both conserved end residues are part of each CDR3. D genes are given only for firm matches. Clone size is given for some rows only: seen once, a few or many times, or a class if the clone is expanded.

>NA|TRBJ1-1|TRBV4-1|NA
TGCGCCAGCAGCCAAGAGGGGGCAGCGGGGTCTGAAGCTTTCTTT
CASSQEGAAGSEAFF
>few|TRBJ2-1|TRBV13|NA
TGTGCCAGCAGCTTGGAGGTCGACAATGAGCAGTTCTTC
CASSLEVDNEQFF
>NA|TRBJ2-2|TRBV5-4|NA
TGTGCCAGCAAAGCGGTGACGAACACCGGGGAGCTGTTTTTT
CASKAVTNTGELFF
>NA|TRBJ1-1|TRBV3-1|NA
TGTGCCACCCGGGGGCTCTTCGGTAGGAACACTGAAGCTTTCTTT
CATRGLFGRNTEAFF
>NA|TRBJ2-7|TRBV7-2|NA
TGTGCCAGCAGCCGCACCCAAGGGGGACGGAGCTCCTACGAGCAGTACTTC
CASSRTQGGRSSYEQYF
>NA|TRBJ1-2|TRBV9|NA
TGTGCCAGCAGCGTAGTGGGAGCCTGGGAGGGTTCCTCTGGCTACACCTTC
CASSVVGAWEGSSGYTF
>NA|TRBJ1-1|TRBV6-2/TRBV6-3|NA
TGTGCCAGCAGTTACTTGAGAGAAAGAGCTTTCTTT
CASSYLRERAFF
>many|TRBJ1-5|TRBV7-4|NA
TGTGCCAGCAGCTTAGTAGTCAGGGAGAGCAATCAGCCCCAGCATTTT
CASSLVVRESNQPQHF
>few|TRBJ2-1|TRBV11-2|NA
TGTGCCAGCAGCTCGACTGGGGGCCTTGAGCAGTTCTTC
CASSSTGGLEQFF
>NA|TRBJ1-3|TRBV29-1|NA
TGCAGCGTTACCCCGTTGGGCTCTGGAAACACAATATATTTT
CSVTPLGSGNTIYF
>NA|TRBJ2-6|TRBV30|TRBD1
TGTGCCTGGGGACAGGGGGTTGGGGCCAACGTCCTGACTTTC
CAWGQGVGANVLTF
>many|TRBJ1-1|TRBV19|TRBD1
TGTGCCAGTAGTCCATGGGGACAGGGGCACACTGAAGCTTTCTTT
CASSPWGQGHTEAFF
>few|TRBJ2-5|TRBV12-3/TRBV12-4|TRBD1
TGTGCCAGCAGTTTCTTTGACAGGGGCGAGACCCAGTACTTC
CASSFFDRGETQYF
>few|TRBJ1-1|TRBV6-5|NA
TGTGCCAGCAGTTACCCGGGAAGTGAAGCTTTCTTT
CASSYPGSEAFF
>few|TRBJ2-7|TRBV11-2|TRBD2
TGTGCCAGCAGTCAACATGGGGGGGGCTACGAGCAGTACTTC
CASSQHGGGYEQYF
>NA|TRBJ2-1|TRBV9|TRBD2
TGTGCCAGCAGCCCCCTAGCGGCGTACAATGAGCAGTTCTTC
CASSPLAAYNEQFF
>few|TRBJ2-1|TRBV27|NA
TGTGCCAGCAGGAGCCTCGGAGGCCCGAGCTCCTACAATGAGCAGTTCTTC
CASRSLGGPSSYNEQFF
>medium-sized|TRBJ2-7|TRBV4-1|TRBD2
TGCGCCAGCAGCCACCCGGGACTAGCGGGGGGGCCCCTCTCGTACGAGCAGTACTTC
CASSHPGLAGGPLSYEQYF
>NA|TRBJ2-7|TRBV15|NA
TGTGCCACCAGCTCGATACTGAACTCCTACGAGCAGTACTTC
CATSSILNSYEQYF
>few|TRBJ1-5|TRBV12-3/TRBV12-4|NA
TGTGCCAGCAGAACCGACGGGCCCAATCAGCCCCAGCATTTT
CASRTDGPNQPQHF
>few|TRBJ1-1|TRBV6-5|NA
TGTGCCAGCAGCCGACTATACAGTGACACTGAAGCTTTCTTT
CASSRLYSDTEAFF
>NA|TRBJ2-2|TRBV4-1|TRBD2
TGCGCCAGCAGCCAAGGTCTAGCGGGGGGTTCCAACTTCAACACCGGGGAGCTGTTTTTT
CASSQGLAGGSNFNTGELFF
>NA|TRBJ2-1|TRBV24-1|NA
TGTGCCACCGGGGGGGCAAGGGGCGACAGTTACAATGAGCAGTTCTTC
CATGGARGDSYNEQFF
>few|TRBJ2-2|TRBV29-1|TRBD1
TGCAGGCCAACAGGGGCGAACACCGAGGAGCTGTTTTTT
CRPTGANTEELFF
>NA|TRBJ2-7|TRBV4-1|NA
TGCGCCAGCAGCGGGGGACACGCGGGCTCCTACGAGCAGTACTTC
CASSGGHAGSYEQYF
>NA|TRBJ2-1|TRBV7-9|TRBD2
TGTGCCAGCAGCTTAGTAGCGGGGATATACAATGAGCAGTTCTTC
CASSLVAGIYNEQFF
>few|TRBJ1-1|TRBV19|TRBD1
TGTGCCAGTAGACCCCAGGGGGAGACGAACACTGAAGCTTTCTTT
CASRPQGETNTEAFF
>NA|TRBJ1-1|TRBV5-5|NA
TGTGCCAGCAGCTTGGCGACGGGGAACACTGAAGCTTTCTTT
CASSLATGNTEAFF
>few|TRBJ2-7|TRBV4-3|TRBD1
TGCGCCAGCAGCCAGGACAGGGGAGGGGGCTACGAGCAGTACTTC
CASSQDRGGGYEQYF
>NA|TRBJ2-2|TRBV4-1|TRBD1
TGCGCCAGCAGCCAAAACCCGGGACAGCTGAACACCGGGGAGCTGTTTTTT
CASSQNPGQLNTGELFF
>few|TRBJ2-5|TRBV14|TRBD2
TGTGCCAGCAGCTCAAGACTAGCGGGGGTGCAAGAGACCCAGTACTTC
CASSSRLAGVQETQYF
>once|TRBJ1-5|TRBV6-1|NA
TGTGCCAGCAGTTACCCGACAGGTGGGCAAGAGCCCCAGCATTTT
CASSYPTGGQEPQHF
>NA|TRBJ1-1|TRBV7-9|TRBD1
TGTGCCAGCACCCTACCGGGACAGGGGAACACTGAAGCTTTCTTT
CASTLPGQGNTEAFF
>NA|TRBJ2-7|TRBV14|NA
TGTGCCAGCAGCCAACAGACAGTTACCTACGAGCAGTACTTC
CASSQQTVTYEQYF
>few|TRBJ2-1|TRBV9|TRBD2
TGTGCCAGCAGCCATACTGAGCGGGAGGGAGTTTGGGAAACGTACAATGAGCAGTTCTTC
CASSHTEREGVWETYNEQFF
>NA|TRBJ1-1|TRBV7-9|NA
TGTGCCAGCAAAGATGGGAGATACACTGAAGCTTTCTTT
CASKDGRYTEAFF
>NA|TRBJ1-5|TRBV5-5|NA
TGTGCCAGCAGCTTCCTAGGCGATGATAGCAATCAGCCCCAGCATTTT
CASSFLGDDSNQPQHF
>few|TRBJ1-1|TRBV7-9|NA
TGTGCCAGCACCCCGCCAGGGGATCCTGAAGCTTTCTTT
CASTPPGDPEAFF
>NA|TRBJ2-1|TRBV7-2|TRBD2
TGTGCCAGCAGCCCACGGTATGGGACTATACTAGAGCAGTTCTTC
CASSPRYGTILEQFF
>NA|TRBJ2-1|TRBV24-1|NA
TGTGCCACCAGTGACCGCCGTGGGGAGCAGTTCTTC
CATSDRRGEQFF
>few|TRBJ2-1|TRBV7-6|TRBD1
TGTGCCAGCAGCTCCCAACAGGGGGTCCACAATGAGCAGTTCTTC
CASSSQQGVHNEQFF
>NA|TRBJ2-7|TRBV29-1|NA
TGCAGCGCCGCTCAGTCAGGCTCCTACGAGCAGTACTTC
CSAAQSGSYEQYF
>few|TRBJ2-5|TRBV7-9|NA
TGTGCCAGCGCCGGGGCCCCCTTGAGGGAGACCCAGTACTTC
CASAGAPLRETQYF
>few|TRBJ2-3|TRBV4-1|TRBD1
TGCGCCAGCAGCCAAACCGACAGGGCCAGAACGCAGTATTTT
CASSQTDRARTQYF
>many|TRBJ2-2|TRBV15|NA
TGTGCCACCAGCATAGGTCGGTGGGCGAACACCGGGGAGCTGTTTTTT
CATSIGRWANTGELFF
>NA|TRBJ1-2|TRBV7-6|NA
TGTGCCAGCAGCTTATCCGAGTTTGACTATGGCTACACCTTC
CASSLSEFDYGYTF
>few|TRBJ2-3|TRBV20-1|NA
TGCAGTGCTAGAGTGGATAGAGGGAGGTTCACAGATACGCAGTATTTT
CSARVDRGRFTDTQYF
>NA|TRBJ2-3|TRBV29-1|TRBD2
TGCAGCGTTGAGAAGCCCCTAGCGGGAGATGCAGATACGCAGTATTTT
CSVEKPLAGDADTQYF
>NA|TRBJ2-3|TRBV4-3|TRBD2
TGCGCCAGCAGCCTCAGGGGAGCGGGAGGGCCGACAGATACGCAGTATTTT
CASSLRGAGGPTDTQYF
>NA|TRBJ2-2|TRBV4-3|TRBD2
TGCGCCAGCAGCCAAGATCGGTGGGCGGGAGGAGTCTCCGGGGAGCTGTTTTTT
CASSQDRWAGGVSGELFF
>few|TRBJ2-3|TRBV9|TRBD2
TGTGCCAGCAGCCTAGGAGTAGCGGGAGGTATAGCGCAGTATTTT
CASSLGVAGGIAQYF
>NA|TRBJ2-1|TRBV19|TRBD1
TGTGCCAGTAGTATAGGACAGGGTGCCTACAATGAGCAGTTCTTC
CASSIGQGAYNEQFF
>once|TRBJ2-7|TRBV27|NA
TGTGCCAGCAGCCTCAGCTTGAACTCCTACGAGCAGTACTTC
CASSLSLNSYEQYF
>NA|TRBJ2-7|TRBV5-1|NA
TGCGCCAGCAGCGGCCGGACAGACTCCCCCTACGAGCAGTACTTC
CASSGRTDSPYEQYF
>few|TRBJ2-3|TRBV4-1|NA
TGCGCCAGCAGCCAGCGCAAAGATGACAGTTCGCCCATCACAGATACGCAGTATTTT
CASSQRKDDSSPITDTQYF
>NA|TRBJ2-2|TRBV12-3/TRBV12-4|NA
TGTGCCAGCACCTCCGCGAGTCGGGCCGGGGAGCTGTTTTTT
CASTSASRAGELFF
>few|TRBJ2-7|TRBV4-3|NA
TGCGCCAGCAGCCAAGATCCCTTAGCGGCCTCCTACGAGCAGTACTTC
CASSQDPLAASYEQYF